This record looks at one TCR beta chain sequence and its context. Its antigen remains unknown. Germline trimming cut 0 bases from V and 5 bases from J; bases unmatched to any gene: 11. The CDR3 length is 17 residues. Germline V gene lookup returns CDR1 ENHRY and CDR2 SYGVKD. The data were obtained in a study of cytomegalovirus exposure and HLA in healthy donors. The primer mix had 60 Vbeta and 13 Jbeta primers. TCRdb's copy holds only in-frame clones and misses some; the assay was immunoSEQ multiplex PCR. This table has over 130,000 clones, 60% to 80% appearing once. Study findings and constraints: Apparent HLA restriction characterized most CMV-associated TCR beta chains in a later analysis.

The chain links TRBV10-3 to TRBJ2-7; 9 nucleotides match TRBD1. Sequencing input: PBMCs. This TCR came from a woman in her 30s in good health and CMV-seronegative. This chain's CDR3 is CAISESPLMDRGHEQYF. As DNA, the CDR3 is TGTGCCATCAGTGAGTCCCCATTAATGGACAGGGGCCACGAGCAGTACTTC.